Listed below are T cell receptor beta chains from one sample, sequenced in a study of blood T cell repertoires in COVID-19. Profiled with immunoSEQ multiplex PCR; TCRdb holds only in-frame clones, not every one. The table includes about 73,000 clones, 85% to 90% detected once. Sequenced: peripheral blood. The receptors were gathered from an elderly man with acute or convalescent COVID-19. Both conserved end residues are part of each CDR3. The D gene is left open where the match is weak. Not every row has a clone size; where given, it reads once, few, many or a size class.

abundance: few
d_gene: TRBD1
v_gene: TRBV5-4
j_gene: TRBJ1-1
CDR3aa: CASSWDRLNTEAFF
CDR3nt: TGTGCCAGCAGTTGGGACAGACTGAACACTGAAGCTTTCTTT

abundance: NA
d_gene: TRBD1
v_gene: TRBV29-1
j_gene: TRBJ1-6
CDR3aa: CSVGEQGGSPLHF
CDR3nt: TGCAGCGTTGGTGAACAGGGGGGTTCACCCCTCCACTTT

abundance: NA
d_gene: TRBD1
v_gene: TRBV15
j_gene: TRBJ1-3
CDR3aa: CATSRGGTAGNTIYF
CDR3nt: TGTGCCACCAGCAGAGGAGGGACAGCTGGAAACACCATATATTTT

abundance: NA
d_gene: NA
v_gene: TRBV7-3
j_gene: TRBJ1-1
CDR3aa: CASSSGHLNTEAFF
CDR3nt: TGTGCCAGCAGCTCGGGACACCTGAACACTGAAGCTTTCTTT

abundance: NA
d_gene: TRBD1
v_gene: TRBV6-6
j_gene: TRBJ1-2
CDR3aa: CASSPPPGGYGYTF
CDR3nt: TGTGCCAGCAGTCCCCCCCCAGGGGGCTATGGCTACACCTTC

abundance: NA
d_gene: TRBD1
v_gene: TRBV2
j_gene: TRBJ1-2
CDR3aa: CASSHWGDRGHYGYTF
CDR3nt: TGTGCCAGCAGTCACTGGGGGGACAGGGGGCACTATGGCTACACCTTC

abundance: NA
d_gene: TRBD1
v_gene: TRBV5-6
j_gene: TRBJ2-7
CDR3aa: CASSLVGTGPSYEQYF
CDR3nt: TGTGCCAGCAGCTTGGTGGGGACAGGGCCTTCCTACGAGCAGTACTTC

abundance: NA
d_gene: TRBD2
v_gene: TRBV19
j_gene: TRBJ2-7
CDR3aa: CATTEGAGGEQYF
CDR3nt: TGTGCCACCACCGAGGGAGCGGGGGGCGAGCAGTACTTC

abundance: NA
d_gene: NA
v_gene: TRBV20-1
j_gene: TRBJ2-1
CDR3aa: CSASSLRVNEQFF
CDR3nt: TGCAGTGCTAGTAGTTTGAGGGTCAATGAGCAGTTCTTC

abundance: NA
d_gene: TRBD1
v_gene: TRBV7-9
j_gene: TRBJ2-1
CDR3aa: CASSLAGTGQFF
CDR3nt: TGTGCCAGCAGCTTGGCCGGGACAGGGCAGTTCTTC

abundance: once
d_gene: NA
v_gene: TRBV27
j_gene: TRBJ1-4
CDR3aa: CASSLGGSGEKLFF
CDR3nt: TGTGCCAGCAGTTTAGGGGGGTCAGGGGAAAAACTGTTTTTT

abundance: NA
d_gene: NA
v_gene: TRBV19
j_gene: TRBJ1-4
CDR3aa: CASSMQITNEKLFF
CDR3nt: TGTGCCAGTAGTATGCAGATAACTAATGAAAAACTGTTTTTT

abundance: NA
d_gene: NA
v_gene: TRBV4-1
j_gene: TRBJ1-1
CDR3aa: CASSRVRTELGSTEAFF
CDR3nt: TGCGCCAGCAGCCGCGTTAGGACAGAACTAGGGAGCACTGAAGCTTTCTTT

abundance: NA
d_gene: TRBD2
v_gene: TRBV27
j_gene: TRBJ2-3
CDR3aa: CASSSGAGREVGNTQYF
CDR3nt: TGTGCCAGCTCCTCTGGCGCTGGCCGGGAGGTAGGGAATACGCAGTATTTT

abundance: NA
d_gene: NA
v_gene: TRBV20-1
j_gene: TRBJ1-5
CDR3aa: CSASRSSNQPQHF
CDR3nt: TGCAGTGCTAGTCGGAGTAGCAATCAGCCCCAGCATTTT

abundance: NA
d_gene: NA
v_gene: TRBV5-1
j_gene: TRBJ1-1
CDR3aa: CASRYAPGTEAFF
CDR3nt: TGCGCCAGCAGATATGCCCCGGGGACTGAAGCTTTCTTT

abundance: once
d_gene: NA
v_gene: TRBV28
j_gene: TRBJ1-1
CDR3aa: CASRSTMGLNTEAFF
CDR3nt: TGTGCCAGCAGATCTACGATGGGACTAAACACTGAAGCTTTCTTT

abundance: NA
d_gene: NA
v_gene: TRBV19
j_gene: TRBJ2-6
CDR3aa: CASSSLFSSGANVLTF
CDR3nt: TGTGCCAGTAGTAGCCTCTTTAGCTCTGGGGCCAACGTCCTGACTTTC

abundance: few
d_gene: TRBD1
v_gene: TRBV4-1
j_gene: TRBJ1-2
CDR3aa: CASSQASGQPFSYTF
CDR3nt: TGCGCCAGCAGCCAAGCATCGGGACAGCCATTTAGCTACACCTTC

abundance: NA
d_gene: NA
v_gene: TRBV25-1
j_gene: TRBJ1-2
CDR3aa: CASTPGLNYGYTF
CDR3nt: TGTGCCAGCACCCCGGGTCTTAACTATGGCTACACCTTC

abundance: once
d_gene: TRBD1
v_gene: TRBV6-5
j_gene: TRBJ1-4
CDR3aa: CAVQGAQGEKLFF
CDR3nt: TGTGCAGTACAGGGGGCGCAGGGGGAAAAACTGTTTTTT

abundance: NA
d_gene: TRBD1
v_gene: TRBV7-3
j_gene: TRBJ1-5
CDR3aa: CASSLTTGKEDQPQHF
CDR3nt: TGTGCCAGCAGCTTAACGACAGGGAAGGAGGATCAGCCCCAGCATTTT

abundance: few
d_gene: NA
v_gene: TRBV7-2
j_gene: TRBJ2-1
CDR3aa: CASSLGGAVNEQFF
CDR3nt: TGTGCCAGCAGCTTAGGGGGAGCGGTCAATGAGCAGTTCTTC

abundance: NA
d_gene: NA
v_gene: TRBV11-2
j_gene: TRBJ1-2
CDR3aa: CASSLAEGSYGYTF
CDR3nt: TGTGCCAGCAGCTTAGCGGAGGGCTCCTATGGCTACACCTTC

abundance: NA
d_gene: TRBD1
v_gene: TRBV2
j_gene: TRBJ2-4
CDR3aa: CASSDQGVSIQYF
CDR3nt: TGTGCCAGCAGTGATCAGGGGGTGAGCATTCAGTACTTC

abundance: NA
d_gene: TRBD1
v_gene: TRBV19
j_gene: TRBJ2-7
CDR3aa: CASRSGQGAQEQYF
CDR3nt: TGTGCCAGTAGATCGGGACAGGGGGCTCAAGAGCAGTACTTC

abundance: NA
d_gene: TRBD1
v_gene: TRBV7-9
j_gene: TRBJ2-1
CDR3aa: CASSLGNTGGEEQFF
CDR3nt: TGTGCCAGCAGCTTAGGGAACACAGGGGGAGAAGAGCAGTTCTTC

abundance: NA
d_gene: TRBD1
v_gene: TRBV9
j_gene: TRBJ1-5
CDR3aa: CASSVQGASNQPQHF
CDR3nt: TGTGCCAGCAGCGTACAGGGGGCTAGCAATCAGCCCCAGCATTTT

abundance: few
d_gene: TRBD1
v_gene: TRBV3-1/TRBV3-2
j_gene: TRBJ1-5
CDR3aa: CASSQPDMVVQGGNNGQPQHF
CDR3nt: TGTGCCAGCAGCCAACCAGACATGGTGGTGCAGGGGGGAAATAACGGTCAGCCCCAGCATTTT

abundance: NA
d_gene: NA
v_gene: TRBV9
j_gene: TRBJ2-1
CDR3aa: CASSGWDLNNEQFF
CDR3nt: TGTGCCAGCAGCGGGTGGGACTTAAACAATGAGCAGTTCTTC

abundance: NA
d_gene: TRBD1
v_gene: TRBV14
j_gene: TRBJ2-7
CDR3aa: CASSQGPGQGYEQYF
CDR3nt: TGTGCCAGCAGCCAAGGTCCCGGACAGGGTTACGAGCAGTACTTC

abundance: NA
d_gene: TRBD2
v_gene: TRBV3-1/TRBV3-2
j_gene: TRBJ2-3
CDR3aa: CASSPTSGADTQYF
CDR3nt: TGTGCCAGCAGCCCCACTAGCGGGGCAGATACGCAGTATTTT

abundance: NA
d_gene: NA
v_gene: TRBV12-3/TRBV12-4
j_gene: TRBJ1-5
CDR3aa: CASRDGGGPQHF
CDR3nt: TGTGCCAGCCGCGATGGCGGGGGGCCCCAGCATTTT

abundance: NA
d_gene: NA
v_gene: TRBV19
j_gene: TRBJ1-5
CDR3aa: CASSRGQRGNQPQHF
CDR3nt: TGTGCCAGTAGTCGAGGCCAGAGGGGCAATCAGCCCCAGCATTTT

abundance: NA
d_gene: TRBD1
v_gene: TRBV6-5
j_gene: TRBJ1-1
CDR3aa: CASSLRDRVNTEAFF
CDR3nt: TGTGCCAGCAGTCTCCGGGACAGGGTAAACACTGAAGCTTTCTTT

abundance: NA
d_gene: TRBD1
v_gene: TRBV5-5
j_gene: TRBJ2-2
CDR3aa: CASDRGPLNTGELFF
CDR3nt: TGTGCCAGTGACAGGGGGCCTCTTAACACCGGGGAGCTGTTTTTT

abundance: NA
d_gene: TRBD2
v_gene: TRBV15
j_gene: TRBJ2-3
CDR3aa: CATSASGVSTDTQYF
CDR3nt: TGTGCCACCAGCGCTAGCGGGGTTAGCACAGATACGCAGTATTTT

abundance: NA
d_gene: NA
v_gene: TRBV7-9
j_gene: TRBJ2-4
CDR3aa: CASSPLDLAKNIQYF
CDR3nt: TGTGCCAGCAGCCCGCTAGACCTAGCCAAAAACATTCAGTACTTC

abundance: NA
d_gene: NA
v_gene: TRBV21-1
j_gene: TRBJ1-3
CDR3aa: CASSKVWHIRSGNTIYF
CDR3nt: TGTGCCAGCAGCAAAGTATGGCACATACGCTCTGGAAACACCATATATTTT

abundance: NA
d_gene: TRBD2
v_gene: TRBV7-9
j_gene: TRBJ2-5
CDR3aa: CASTPRGVGVETQYF
CDR3nt: TGTGCCAGCACCCCTCGGGGGGTGGGCGTGGAGACCCAGTACTTC

abundance: NA
d_gene: NA
v_gene: TRBV6-5
j_gene: TRBJ2-2
CDR3aa: CASTGHNTGELFF
CDR3nt: TGTGCCAGTACTGGACATAACACCGGGGAGCTGTTTTTT

abundance: NA
d_gene: NA
v_gene: TRBV30
j_gene: TRBJ2-1
CDR3aa: CAWSISGNEQFF
CDR3nt: TGTGCCTGGAGTATTTCGGGAAATGAGCAGTTCTTC

abundance: NA
d_gene: TRBD2
v_gene: TRBV24-1
j_gene: TRBJ2-1
CDR3aa: CATSLGGLAGYNEQFF
CDR3nt: TGTGCCACCAGTCTTGGGGGACTAGCGGGGTACAATGAGCAGTTCTTC

abundance: NA
d_gene: NA
v_gene: TRBV10-3
j_gene: TRBJ1-4
CDR3aa: CAISGGRGKGNEKLFF
CDR3nt: TGTGCCATCAGTGGAGGCAGGGGAAAGGGTAATGAAAAACTGTTTTTT

abundance: NA
d_gene: NA
v_gene: TRBV2
j_gene: TRBJ1-5
CDR3aa: CASSDRVGSNQPQHF
CDR3nt: TGTGCCAGCAGTGACCGGGTCGGGAGCAATCAGCCCCAGCATTTT

abundance: NA
d_gene: TRBD2
v_gene: TRBV19
j_gene: TRBJ2-1
CDR3aa: CASSTGTSGTWGNEQFF
CDR3nt: TGTGCCAGTAGTACCGGGACTAGCGGGACGTGGGGGAATGAGCAGTTCTTC

abundance: NA
d_gene: NA
v_gene: TRBV3-1/TRBV3-2
j_gene: TRBJ1-2
CDR3aa: CASSQDRQVLGYTF
CDR3nt: TGTGCCAGCAGCCAAGATCGCCAGGTCCTCGGCTACACCTTC

abundance: few
d_gene: NA
v_gene: TRBV6-5
j_gene: TRBJ1-2
CDR3aa: CASRSSYGYTF
CDR3nt: TGTGCCAGCAGATCCTCCTATGGCTACACCTTC

abundance: NA
d_gene: NA
v_gene: TRBV10-3
j_gene: TRBJ1-6
CDR3aa: CATAPGGNSPLHF
CDR3nt: TGTGCCACCGCCCCCGGGGGTAATTCACCCCTCCACTTT

abundance: NA
d_gene: TRBD1
v_gene: TRBV10-2
j_gene: TRBJ1-6
CDR3aa: CASSGTGNSPLHF
CDR3nt: TGCGCCAGCTCTGGGACAGGCAATTCACCCCTCCACTTT

abundance: NA
d_gene: TRBD1
v_gene: TRBV3-1/TRBV3-2
j_gene: TRBJ1-5
CDR3aa: CASSYRGSNQPQHF
CDR3nt: TGTGCCAGCAGCTACAGGGGCAGCAATCAGCCCCAGCATTTT

abundance: NA
d_gene: NA
v_gene: TRBV9
j_gene: TRBJ1-5
CDR3aa: CASSVGGGNQPQHF
CDR3nt: TGTGCCAGCAGCGTAGGGGGGGGAAATCAGCCCCAGCATTTT